What follows are 4 T cell receptor beta chains derived from one specimen sequenced in a study of breast tumors, draining lymph nodes, adjacent tissues. Samples came from axillary lymph nodes draining the breast cancer. TCRdb reprocessed the multiplex PCR reads with MiXCR, giving one entry per CDR3 protein. The table includes around 130,000 distinct CDR3 sequences, around a third detected once. Material for sequencing was axillary lymph node tissue. These receptors were obtained from a female donor with breast cancer. Some clones in this sample may be carry-over from other donors' samples.

Only a few counts were recorded for this clonotype. The V call is TRBV9, the J call TRBJ1-1, with 9 bases identical to TRBD1. The CDR3 length is 13 residues. After removal of 2 bases from V and 8 bases from J, the junction contained 4 bases not matched to a gene. Germline lookup yields CDR1 SGDLS and CDR2 YYNGEE. The CDR3: CASSVTDRGEAFF. CDR3 bases: TGTGCCAGCAGCGTCACGGACAGGGGCGAAGCTTTCTTT.

The chain is built from TRBV2 and TRBJ1-5, with 8 nucleotides matching TRBD1. Germline CDR1 SNHLY, CDR2 FYNNEI. This CDR3 region has 15 residues. Trimming took 2 bases from V and 7 from J; bases not matched to a gene: 7. The CDR3 loop is CASSEWQGARQPQHF. Written as DNA, the CDR3 is TGTGCCAGCAGTGAATGGCAGGGGGCCCGCCAGCCCCAGCATTTT.

Note on this clonotype: This is likely a read error, given that the CDR3 carries no conserved phenylalanine or tryptophan at its end. The rearrangement joins TRBV7-9 to TRBJ1-6, with D maybe TRBD1 (6 bases). The CDR3 is 16 amino acids. Germline V gives CDR1 SEHNR, CDR2 FQNEAQ (reference sequence). Trimming took off 3 bases at V and 5 bases at J, with 14 bases between the two ends. The CDR3 here is CASSFFLGADNSPLHL. In DNA form, the CDR3 reads TGTGCCAGCAGCTTTTTTTTGGGGGCAGATAATTCACCCCTCCACCTT.

This clonotype was found a few times. The chain uses TRBV12-3 or TRBV12-4 and TRBJ1-1; D may be TRBD1 (6 bases). V gave up 6 bases and J gave up 1 base, with 12 bases separating them. The CDR3 is made up of 14 amino acids. Here the CDR3 DNA reads TGTGCCAGCAGACTAGGGGGGAAGAACACTGAAGCTTTCTTT. As protein: CASRLGGKNTEAFF.